This T cell receptor (beta chain) was found in a study of brain T cells in children with intractable seizures. The V and J ends lost 4 bases and 1 base respectively, with 10 bases between them. In germline, CDR1 is KGHSH, CDR2 LQKENI. CDR3 length equals 14 residues. Clones were read by immunoSEQ multiplex PCR, and TCRdb kept only the in-frame ones, dropping some. The sample shows tens of thousands of clones, roughly 91% of them seen only once. Surgery cases with the highest brain T cell transcript signatures were chosen for sequencing. The J gene is TRBJ2-5, the V gene TRBV18; tentatively, D is TRBD1 (6 bases). Sequenced here: peripheral blood, sampled at surgery. This clonotype was sampled from a boy in the first two years of life with tuberous sclerosis and intractable seizures. CDR3 sequence (DNA): TGTGCCAGCTCACTCATACAGGGCCAAGAGACCCAGTACTTC. The encoded protein is CASSLIQGQETQYF.